Below, 26 T cell receptor beta chains from the same sample are listed, as sequenced in a study of T-cell reconstitution after alpha-beta-depleted transplantation in children. Preparation of the TCRbeta library was carried out with unique molecular identifiers. TCRdb analysed the PCR reads with MiXCR anew, one entry per CDR3 protein. This sample has 900,000 or so distinct CDR3 sequences, with roughly 15% found just once. Sample: PBMCs, mostly from graft donor cells, taken 360 days after TCRalphabeta/CD19-depleted stem cell transplant. The receptors were sampled from a male patient younger than 18 who had a stem cell transplant for acute lymphoblastic leukemia, so the T cells may come from the graft donor.

This clonotype has only a few counts. The chain is built from TRBV20-1 and TRBJ1-5; D is ambiguous. The CDR3 is made up of 14 amino acids. The germline CDR1 and CDR2 sequences are DFQATT and SNEGSKA (reference sequence). Trimming shortened V by 6 bases and J by 0 bases, and 12 bases separated the two germline ends. The CDR3 here is CSAPGPLSNQPQHF. DNA for the CDR3: TGCAGTGCCCCTGGCCCTCTTAGCAATCAGCCCCAGCATTTT.

This clonotype was observed a few times. The chain links TRBV9 to TRBJ2-3; no definite D call. The V and J ends lost 4 bases and 0 bases respectively, with 15 bases between them. The CDR3 covers 16 residues. The germline V gene encodes CDR1 SGDLS and CDR2 YYNGEE. CDR3 residues: CASSPVLLISTDTQYF. The CDR3 DNA reads TGTGCCAGCAGCCCAGTCCTACTTATTAGCACAGATACGCAGTATTTT.

The chain recombines TRBV6-5 with TRBJ1-6; 7 bases agree with TRBD1. The CDR3 has 15 residues. With V trimmed by 2 bases and J by 7 bases, 5 bases remained unmatched. Germline V gives CDR1 MNHEY, CDR2 SVGAGI. CDR3 loop: CASSYDRAGNSPLHF. CDR3 in DNA: TGTGCCAGCAGTTACGACAGGGCTGGGAATTCACCCCTCCACTTT.

This clonotype showed up just a few times. The rearrangement uses TRBV2 and TRBJ2-7, with 9 nucleotides matching TRBD2. Germline lookup yields CDR1 SNHLY and CDR2 FYNNEI. The V gene end was trimmed by 3 bases and the J gene end by 3 bases; junction bases not matched to a gene: 6. The CDR3 has 15 residues. The CDR3 protein is CASSEGLAGYYEQYF. DNA of the CDR3: TGTGCCAGCAGTGAGGGTCTAGCGGGGTACTACGAGCAGTACTTC.

The rearrangement joins TRBV4-1 to TRBJ1-2; possibly TRBD1 for D (6 bases). V lost 6 bases, J lost 7 bases, and 18 bases lay in between. Germline loops: CDR1 MGHRA, CDR2 YSYEKL. The CDR3 totals 14 residues. CDR3 sequence (DNA): TGCGCCAGCAGAACGATCGGGGGCGAGGCTGGCTACACCTTC. Its translation is CASRTIGGEAGYTF.

The gene calls are TRBV5-1 and TRBJ2-5, with 9 bases aligning to TRBD1. J gave up 1 base and V 0 bases, and 4 bases lay outside the gene matches. Germline loops: CDR1 SGHRS, CDR2 YFSETQ. This CDR3 region has 16 residues. The CDR3 DNA sequence: TGCGCCAGCAGCTTGGTACCGACAGGGGGCCAAGAGACCCAGTACTTC. Translating gives CASSLVPTGGQETQYF.

The chain joins TRBV25-1 to TRBJ2-5, with 16 bases fitting TRBD2. The length of the CDR3 is 16 residues. V was clipped by 3 bases and J by 4 bases; unmatched bases: 2. The germline V gene encodes CDR1 MGHDK and CDR2 SYGVNS. The CDR3 reads CASSDGTSGRVETQYF. Here the CDR3 DNA reads TGTGCCAGCAGTGACGGGACTAGCGGGAGGGTAGAGACCCAGTACTTC.

V usage is TRBV20-1 and J usage is TRBJ2-1; D unresolved. Trimming removed 7 bases from V and 2 bases from J, with 12 bases in between. The CDR3 contains 13 residues. Germline V CDR1 and CDR2: DFQATT, SNEGSKA (reference sequence). The CDR3 sequence: CSVKIPPYNEQFF. The CDR3 nucleotides read TGCAGTGTGAAGATTCCACCCTACAATGAGCAGTTCTTC.

This clonotype was counted only a few times. This chain links TRBV21-1 with TRBJ1-1. TRBV21-1 is a documented pseudogene. CDR3 size: 13 residues. The CDR3 DNA is TGTGCCAGCACCCTATGGGAGAACACTGAAGCTTTCTTT. Translation: CASTLWENTEAFF.

The chain recombines TRBV14 with TRBJ2-7; D remains ambiguous. Trimming took 3 bases from V and 0 from J, leaving 15 bases between them. Looked up from germline, CDR1 is SGHDN and CDR2 is FVKESK. This CDR3 comprises 16 residues. The CDR3 sequence: CASSQTGLGLSYEQYF. In DNA, the CDR3 is TGTGCCAGCAGCCAGACTGGCCTTGGTCTCTCCTACGAGCAGTACTTC.

Ten or more counts support this clonotype. This chain joins TRBV7-2 and TRBJ2-3; D is undetermined. V lost 2 bases to trimming and J lost 3 bases, with 9 bases between them. The V gene's germline CDR1 is SGHTA and CDR2 FQGNSA. The CDR3 runs 14 residues. CDR3 in amino acids: CASSLWQRTDTQYF. The CDR3 nucleotides are TGTGCCAGCAGCTTATGGCAGAGAACAGATACGCAGTATTTT.

This clonotype has a count of ten or more. The rearrangement uses TRBV5-5 and TRBJ1-1; D remains unclear. Germline assignment: CDR1 SGHKS and CDR2 YYEKEE (reference sequence). The CDR3 has 15 amino acids. Trimming removed 4 bases at V and 0 bases at J, with 13 bases between. The CDR3 loop is CASSLRPQMNTEAFF. CDR3 coding DNA: TGTGCCAGCAGCCTTCGACCTCAGATGAACACTGAAGCTTTCTTT.

This sequence joins TRBV5-1 and TRBJ2-7; D is possibly TRBD2 (6 bases). Trimming cost V 0 bases and J 3 bases, with 13 bases left between them. CDR1 and CDR2 (germline): SGHRS, YFSETQ. The CDR3 has 15 residues. The DNA of the CDR3 is TGCGCCAGCAGCTTGGGAGGGGAGGTAAACTACGAGCAGTACTTC. Protein: CASSLGGEVNYEQYF.

This sequence joins TRBV4-2 and TRBJ2-3, with 14 bases aligning to TRBD2. Per the germline V gene, CDR1 is LGHNA and CDR2 is YNFKEQ. CDR3 length: 16 residues. V trimming: 5 bases; J trimming: 4 bases; junction bases outside the gene matches: 5. CDR3 nucleotides: TGTGCCAGCAGCGTACGGACTAGCGGGAGGCCAGATACGCAGTATTTT. This sequence encodes CASSVRTSGRPDTQYF.

This clonotype was counted between two and nine times. The chain is built from TRBV29-1 and TRBJ2-5, with TRBD1 identical over 9 bases. V was pared by 5 bases and J by 3 bases, with 7 bases of the junction left unmatched. Germline V gives CDR1 SQVTM, CDR2 ANQGSEA. This CDR3 spans 14 amino acids. CDR3 nucleotides: TGCAGCGTTAACGGACAGGGGAACGAAGAGACCCAGTACTTC. This translates into CSVNGQGNEETQYF.

V is TRBV7-9 and J is TRBJ2-5; D possibly corresponds to TRBD1 (5 bases). Germline CDR1 SEHNR, CDR2 FQNEAQ (reference sequence). The CDR3 covers 14 residues. The V end lost 5 bases, the J end lost 3 bases, and 13 bases lay between the germline ends. The CDR3 spells CASSRREWEETQYF. For the CDR3, the DNA is TGTGCCAGCAGCCGCAGGGAATGGGAAGAGACCCAGTACTTC.

This clonotype turned up a few times. The chain carries TRBV4-1 and TRBJ2-5; 7 nucleotides agree with TRBD2. This CDR3 has 16 amino acids. Germline-derived CDR1 and CDR2 are MGHRA and YSYEKL. After removal of 4 bases from V and 9 bases from J, the junction contained 17 bases not matched to a gene. The CDR3 coding sequence is TGCGCCAGCAGCCCCCCCGGATGGACCTCCCGGGGGGCCCAGTACTTC. This sequence encodes CASSPPGWTSRGAQYF.

This clonotype was observed a few times. This rearrangement joins TRBV3-1 to TRBJ1-4; 9 bases are shared with TRBD1. This CDR3 spans 16 amino acids. CDR1 and CDR2 (germline): LGHDT, YNNKEL (reference sequence). With V trimmed by 2 bases and J by 3 bases, 4 bases remained unmatched. The CDR3 sequence is CASSQLGQGPNEKLFF. The DNA for the CDR3 is TGTGCCAGCAGCCAACTGGGACAGGGTCCTAATGAAAAACTGTTTTTT.

The chain has TRBV6-5 and TRBJ2-1, with TRBD2 matching over 15 bases. V lost 3 bases, J lost 6 bases, and 12 bases stayed unmatched. Germline V gene lookup returns CDR1 MNHEY and CDR2 SVGAGI. The CDR3 runs to 19 residues. The DNA for the CDR3 is TGTGCCAGCAGTTATAGTATCTCTGGGACTAGCGGGAGGTGCAATGAGCAGTTCTTC. Amino acids: CASSYSISGTSGRCNEQFF.

This chain links TRBV5-3 with TRBJ2-7; D is ambiguous. TRBV5-3 is an ORF; its function is uncertain. The CDR3 contains 14 residues. The V end lost 8 bases, the J end lost 6 bases, and 21 bases lay between the germline ends. In DNA form, the CDR3 reads TGTGCCAGGGGCCCTGGGCCTATCTGCGTCGAGCAGTACTTC. Translating it yields CARGPGPICVEQYF.

This clonotype has more than one count but fewer than ten. V gene TRBV2 combines with J gene TRBJ2-7; no clear D gene. The germline V and J ends were trimmed by 3 bases and 2 bases, with 20 bases remaining between them. The CDR3 is 17 residues long. In germline, CDR1 is SNHLY, CDR2 FYNNEI. CDR3 in amino acids: CASSEYTTRSMAYEQYF. The CDR3 coding sequence is TGTGCCAGCAGTGAGTATACTACCCGGAGTATGGCCTACGAGCAGTACTTC.

In its sample, this clonotype was seen a few times. The chain joins TRBV10-3 to TRBJ2-3; D is unclear. Trimming cost V 3 bases and J 0 bases, with 10 bases left between them. The CDR3 runs 15 residues. Per the germline V gene, CDR1 is ENHRY and CDR2 is SYGVKD. CDR3 residues: CAISDPAASTDTQYF. The CDR3 DNA is TGTGCCATCAGTGACCCGGCGGCCAGCACAGATACGCAGTATTTT.

This clonotype was seen a few times. The chain joins TRBV18 to TRBJ1-1; TRBD1 aligns across 10 bases. Germline V gives CDR1 KGHSH, CDR2 LQKENI. CDR3 length: 15 amino acids. Losses at the gene ends were 6 bases for V and 5 bases for J; bases not matched to a gene: 9. The CDR3: CASSRGQGDLTEAFF. CDR3 bases: TGTGCCAGCTCGAGAGGACAGGGGGATTTGACTGAAGCTTTCTTT.

CDR3 coding DNA: TGCAGCGTTGTGGACTTCTCCTACGAGCAGTACTTC. Its protein product is CSVVDFSYEQYF. V is TRBV29-1 and J is TRBJ2-7, with a weak D call TRBD2 (5 bases). From germline, CDR1 is SQVTM and CDR2 ANQGSEA. This CDR3 spans 12 amino acids. Trimming removed 4 bases from V and 0 bases from J, with 7 bases in between.

This chain joins TRBV4-1 and TRBJ2-5; D is uncertain. The CDR3 is 14 amino acids. Germline V lookup: CDR1 MGHRA, CDR2 YSYEKL. V was shortened by 4 bases and J by 0 bases, with 9 bases between the two germline ends. The CDR3 nucleotides read TGCGCCAGCAGCCCAGCCAGGAACCAAGAGACCCAGTACTTC. This codes for CASSPARNQETQYF.

This clonotype was seen ten or more times. The chain employs TRBV29-1 and TRBJ1-2, with D possibly TRBD1 on 5 matching bases. V was cut by 0 bases and J by 3 bases, with 14 bases left in between. This CDR3 spans 15 amino acids. Germline V gene data show CDR1 as SQVTM and CDR2 as ANQGSEA. The CDR3 reads CSVEDRGVWDYGYTF. The CDR3 DNA reads TGCAGCGTTGAAGACCGGGGGGTCTGGGACTATGGCTACACCTTC.